This is a list of T cell receptor beta chains from one sample in a study of blood T cell repertoires in COVID-19. Measured with immunoSEQ multiplex PCR; TCRdb has only the in-frame clones, and not every one. Counted here are 140,000 to 150,000 clones, roughly 90% occurring once; the ten biggest clones make up 1.2%. The source material was PBMCs or T cells enriched from blood (not recorded which). The receptor set was obtained from a woman in her 30s with acute COVID-19. Each CDR3 is given without its conserved first and last residue. The D gene is left open where the match is weak. A clone size is listed for some rows: how often the clone was seen (once, few, many), or a class if it is expanded.

NA TRBV27 13 TRBD1 ASSLVGQGNSPLH
NA TRBV11-2 9 NA ASSLQETQY
NA TRBV10-3 13 NA ATSLLDTGNTEAF
NA TRBV7-2 14 TRBD2 ASSLVATSGYNEQF
NA TRBV28 11 NA ASRDRMGEKLF
few TRBV19 11 TRBD1 ATGTGVNQPQH
NA TRBV11-2 15 TRBD2 ASSLGASGNLGNEQF
once TRBV28 14 TRBD1 ASSTPGQGRDTEAF
NA TRBV5-1 12 TRBD2 ASSEQTSSDTQY
NA TRBV18 13 NA ASSPQGGRAYEQY
few TRBV19 13 NA ASSIGGHWNTEAF
NA TRBV7-2 16 NA ASSLVRQPLGSYNEQF
NA TRBV18 13 NA ASSHNSGTYQPQH
NA TRBV5-1 13 NA ASRHYGERDYGYT
NA TRBV7-2 14 NA ASSLVKGQGTDTQY
NA TRBV11-3 13 TRBD1 ASSPGGANTDTQY
few TRBV5-1 14 TRBD2 ASSLVSGSGEETQY
few TRBV6-1 13 NA ASSEGRGINEKLF
once TRBV28 13 TRBD1 ASSSGQTSTDTQY
NA TRBV5-1 14 NA ASSLAVDRSLGGYT